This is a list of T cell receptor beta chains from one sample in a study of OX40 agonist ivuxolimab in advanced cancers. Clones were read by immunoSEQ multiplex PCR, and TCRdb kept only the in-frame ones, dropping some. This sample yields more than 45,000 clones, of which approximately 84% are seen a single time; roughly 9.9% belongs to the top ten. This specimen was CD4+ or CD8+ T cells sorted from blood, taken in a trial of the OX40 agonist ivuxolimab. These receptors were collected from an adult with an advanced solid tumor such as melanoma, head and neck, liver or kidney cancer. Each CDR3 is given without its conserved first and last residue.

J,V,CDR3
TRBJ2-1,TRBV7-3,ASSLRPYNEQF
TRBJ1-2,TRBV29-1,SARGAANYGYT
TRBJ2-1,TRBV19,ASRVAGSYNEQF
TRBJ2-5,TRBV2,ASSERATQY
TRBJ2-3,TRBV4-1,ASSQGGLLRRQDTQY
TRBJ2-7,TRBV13,VSSLGLREFSYEQY
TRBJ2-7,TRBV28,ASSPGGQGGYEQY
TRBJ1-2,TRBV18,ASSPVQVHGYT
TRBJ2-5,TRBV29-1,SVEEDRKETQY
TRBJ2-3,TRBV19,ASRTVPKRADTQY
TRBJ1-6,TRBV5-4,ASKGPLNSPLH
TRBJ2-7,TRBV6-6,ASSRNPTDEQY
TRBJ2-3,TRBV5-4,ASSFDPSKVGDTQY
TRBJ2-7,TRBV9,ASSLEGHSSYEQY
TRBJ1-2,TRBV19,ASSISRNYGYT
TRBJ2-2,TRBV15,ATSRGGAEAGELF
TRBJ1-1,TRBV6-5,ASSYGVLNTEAF
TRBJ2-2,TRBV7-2,ASFGQVETGELF
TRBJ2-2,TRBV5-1,ASSSTGSTGELF
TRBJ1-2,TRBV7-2,ASSHRTDLGYGYT
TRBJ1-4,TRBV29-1,SVETKAGALAKLF
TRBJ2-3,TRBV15,ATSRDRVGLAGGPFDRDTQY
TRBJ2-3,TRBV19,ASSIGRGDTQY
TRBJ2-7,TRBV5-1,ASSLGGGRSTPEQY
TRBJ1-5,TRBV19,ASGTGPGSNQPQH
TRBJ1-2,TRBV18,ASSPRGIDGYT
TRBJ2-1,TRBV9,ASSVNGAGYGNEQF
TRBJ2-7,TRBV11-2,ASSRLAGGREQY
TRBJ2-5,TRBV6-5,ASSYAAQETQY
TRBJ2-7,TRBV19,ARPKGRIVYEQY
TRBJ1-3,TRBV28,ASSFVGLGNTIY
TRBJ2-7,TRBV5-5,ASTLVQGDYEQY
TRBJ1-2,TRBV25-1,ASSDRGYGYT
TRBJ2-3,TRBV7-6,ASSLVAFTDTQY
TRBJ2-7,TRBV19,ASSKGDDREQY
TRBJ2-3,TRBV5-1,ASSPGTSGTSTDTQY
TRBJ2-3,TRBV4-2,ASSSEFASTDTQY
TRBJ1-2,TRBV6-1,ASTETAHGYT
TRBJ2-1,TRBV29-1,SVPTRELAGGEIF
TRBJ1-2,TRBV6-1,ASSSIGRGGWGYT
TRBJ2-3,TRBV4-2,ASSQQLAATTDTQY
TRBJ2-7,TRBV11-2,ASSHLGGTGAHEQY
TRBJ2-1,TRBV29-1,SVDRGGGEQF
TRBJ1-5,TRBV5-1,ASSLGVTGTSQPQH
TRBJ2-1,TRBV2,ASSGSGRGNEQF
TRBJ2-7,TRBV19,ASSAQTSGRNEQY
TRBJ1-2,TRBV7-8,ASRSGQARGYGYT
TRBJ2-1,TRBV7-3,ASSLSGTSYNEQF
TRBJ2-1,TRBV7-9,ASSPPGQGPYNEQF
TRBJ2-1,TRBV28,ASSLSGALTYNEQF
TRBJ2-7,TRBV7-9,ASRAPVGEQY
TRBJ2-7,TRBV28,ASSFQGSGIYEQY
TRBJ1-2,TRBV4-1,ASSQDGEGAMGYYGYT
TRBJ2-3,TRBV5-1,ASSSLGTGDTQY
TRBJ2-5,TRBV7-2,ASSLGGAPQETQY
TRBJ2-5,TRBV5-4,ASSFPGGSGQETQY
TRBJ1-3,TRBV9,ASSSGREGNTIY
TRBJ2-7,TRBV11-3,ASSLVDRLAGVYEQY
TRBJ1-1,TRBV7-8,ASSEGQGPTEAF
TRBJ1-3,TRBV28,ASSSGVTGNTIY